These T cell receptor beta chains were read from a single sample in a study of vaccination and CD4 T cells after COVID-19. TCRdb recomputed calls from the PCR reads with MiXCR, one row per CDR3 protein. Of some 25,000 distinct CDR3 sequences listed, under 65% are singletons. Sample: CD4+ T cells from blood, taken before SARS-CoV-2 vaccination. The receptors come from a human donor who had recovered from COVID-19. The CDR3 runs from the conserved cysteine through the conserved F or W. A D gene is named only where the DNA matches it firmly. Size is stated for part of the rows, as once, few or many counts, or as a class when the clone is expanded.

D gene: .
CDR3 length: 15
J gene: TRBJ2-3
clone size: few
V gene: TRBV7-9
CDR3 protein: CASSWSTGYTDTQYF
CDR3 DNA: TGTGCCAGCAGCTGGTCGACGGGATACACAGATACGCAGTATTTT

D gene: TRBD2
CDR3 length: 15
J gene: TRBJ2-7
clone size: .
V gene: TRBV7-8
CDR3 protein: CASSLRAGGPYEQYF
CDR3 DNA: TGTGCCAGCAGCTTAAGAGCGGGAGGGCCCTACGAGCAGTACTTC

D gene: .
CDR3 length: 16
J gene: TRBJ1-2
clone size: .
V gene: TRBV7-9
CDR3 protein: CASSRTGEALGYGYTF
CDR3 DNA: TGTGCCAGCAGCCGGACCGGGGAAGCTCTCGGCTATGGCTACACCTTC

D gene: .
CDR3 length: 16
J gene: TRBJ1-5
clone size: .
V gene: TRBV30
CDR3 protein: CAWRRKGRGSNQPQHF
CDR3 DNA: TGTGCCTGGAGAAGAAAGGGCAGGGGAAGCAATCAGCCCCAGCATTTT

D gene: TRBD1
CDR3 length: 15
J gene: TRBJ1-3
clone size: .
V gene: TRBV7-2
CDR3 protein: CASSLGTGNGNTIYF
CDR3 DNA: TGTGCCAGCAGCTTAGGGACAGGGAATGGAAACACCATATATTTT

D gene: TRBD2
CDR3 length: 17
J gene: TRBJ2-1
clone size: .
V gene: TRBV20-1
CDR3 protein: CSATGTSGRLSYNEQFF
CDR3 DNA: TGCAGTGCCACCGGGACTAGCGGGAGGTTGTCCTACAATGAGCAGTTCTTC

D gene: .
CDR3 length: 13
J gene: TRBJ2-1
clone size: .
V gene: TRBV2
CDR3 protein: CASSERRYSKQFF
CDR3 DNA: TGTGCCAGCAGTGAGAGACGGTACTCAAAGCAGTTCTTC

D gene: TRBD2
CDR3 length: 16
J gene: TRBJ2-3
clone size: once
V gene: TRBV6-1
CDR3 protein: CASSDYSGAGADTQYF
CDR3 DNA: TGTGCCAGCAGTGATTATAGCGGGGCGGGGGCAGATACGCAGTATTTT

D gene: .
CDR3 length: 13
J gene: TRBJ1-2
clone size: .
V gene: TRBV12-3/TRBV12-4
CDR3 protein: CASSLGQPFGYTF
CDR3 DNA: TGTGCCAGCAGTTTGGGGCAGCCGTTTGGCTACACCTTC

D gene: TRBD1
CDR3 length: 16
J gene: TRBJ2-7
clone size: once
V gene: TRBV19
CDR3 protein: CASSRAGTGSSYEQYF
CDR3 DNA: TGTGCCAGTAGTCGTGCCGGGACAGGGAGCTCCTACGAGCAGTACTTC

D gene: .
CDR3 length: 13
J gene: TRBJ2-7
clone size: .
V gene: TRBV19
CDR3 protein: CASSIDRGFEQYF
CDR3 DNA: TGTGCCAGTAGTATAGATCGGGGGTTCGAGCAGTACTTC

D gene: TRBD2
CDR3 length: 13
J gene: TRBJ2-2
clone size: once
V gene: TRBV28
CDR3 protein: CASQRENTGELFF
CDR3 DNA: TGTGCCAGCCAGCGGGAGAACACCGGGGAGCTGTTTTTT

D gene: TRBD1
CDR3 length: 15
J gene: TRBJ2-7
clone size: .
V gene: TRBV2
CDR3 protein: CASRRDRGSSYEQYF
CDR3 DNA: TGTGCCAGCAGGCGAGACAGGGGGAGCTCCTACGAGCAGTACTTC

D gene: TRBD2
CDR3 length: 14
J gene: TRBJ2-5
clone size: .
V gene: TRBV20-1
CDR3 protein: CSADLAGGRETQYF
CDR3 DNA: TGCAGTGCTGACCTAGCGGGAGGAAGGGAGACCCAGTACTTC

D gene: TRBD1
CDR3 length: 12
J gene: TRBJ2-7
clone size: few
V gene: TRBV20-1
CDR3 protein: CSAPRQGYEQYF
CDR3 DNA: TGCAGTGCTCCTCGACAGGGGTACGAGCAGTACTTC

D gene: .
CDR3 length: 13
J gene: TRBJ1-2
clone size: .
V gene: TRBV20-1
CDR3 protein: CSATTPLQGGYTF
CDR3 DNA: TGCAGTGCTACTACGCCACTTCAAGGAGGCTACACCTTC

D gene: .
CDR3 length: 14
J gene: TRBJ2-7
clone size: few
V gene: TRBV19
CDR3 protein: CASSKGEPFYEQYF
CDR3 DNA: TGTGCCAGTTCGAAGGGGGAACCGTTCTACGAGCAGTACTTC

D gene: .
CDR3 length: 15
J gene: TRBJ2-1
clone size: .
V gene: TRBV19
CDR3 protein: CASSARDSPYNEQFF
CDR3 DNA: TGTGCCAGTAGTGCCCGGGACTCACCCTACAATGAGCAGTTCTTC

D gene: TRBD1
CDR3 length: 14
J gene: TRBJ2-7
clone size: once
V gene: TRBV18
CDR3 protein: CASSHGQGAREQYF
CDR3 DNA: TGTGCCAGCTCACATGGACAGGGGGCGAGAGAGCAGTACTTC

D gene: TRBD2
CDR3 length: 15
J gene: TRBJ2-5
clone size: few
V gene: TRBV27
CDR3 protein: CASGVGRAVFGTQYF
CDR3 DNA: TGTGCCAGCGGGGTAGGGAGGGCAGTTTTTGGGACCCAGTACTTC

D gene: .
CDR3 length: 17
J gene: TRBJ1-2
clone size: .
V gene: TRBV4-1
CDR3 protein: CASSQVQAVGKNYGYTF
CDR3 DNA: TGCGCCAGCAGCCAAGTCCAGGCTGTGGGAAAGAACTATGGCTACACCTTC

D gene: TRBD1
CDR3 length: 16
J gene: TRBJ1-3
clone size: .
V gene: TRBV20-1
CDR3 protein: CSAEVLAGGSGNTIYF
CDR3 DNA: TGCAGTGCCGAGGTACTCGCAGGGGGCTCTGGAAACACCATATATTTT

D gene: .
CDR3 length: 16
J gene: TRBJ2-5
clone size: .
V gene: TRBV15
CDR3 protein: CATSRNPLGGQETQYF
CDR3 DNA: TGTGCCACCAGCAGAAATCCCCTGGGGGGCCAAGAGACCCAGTACTTC

D gene: .
CDR3 length: 16
J gene: TRBJ2-5
clone size: .
V gene: TRBV18
CDR3 protein: CASSRAAGMAGETQYF
CDR3 DNA: TGTGCCAGCTCACGAGCGGCCGGAATGGCGGGGGAGACCCAGTACTTC

D gene: TRBD1
CDR3 length: 16
J gene: TRBJ1-1
clone size: .
V gene: TRBV19
CDR3 protein: CASSMSPGQGNTEAFF
CDR3 DNA: TGTGCCAGTAGTATGTCCCCGGGACAGGGGAACACTGAAGCTTTCTTT

D gene: TRBD2
CDR3 length: 13
J gene: TRBJ2-5
clone size: .
V gene: TRBV28
CDR3 protein: CATEREWGETQYF
CDR3 DNA: TGTGCCACCGAGCGGGAGTGGGGGGAGACCCAGTACTTC

D gene: .
CDR3 length: 11
J gene: TRBJ2-5
clone size: few
V gene: TRBV11-1
CDR3 protein: CASRDGETQYF
CDR3 DNA: TGTGCCAGCAGGGACGGGGAGACCCAGTACTTC

D gene: .
CDR3 length: 12
J gene: TRBJ1-1
clone size: .
V gene: TRBV7-8
CDR3 protein: CASSLHLPEAFF
CDR3 DNA: TGTGCCAGCAGCTTACACCTCCCTGAAGCTTTCTTT

D gene: .
CDR3 length: 15
J gene: TRBJ1-2
clone size: .
V gene: TRBV18
CDR3 protein: CASSPGKGSYYGYTF
CDR3 DNA: TGTGCCAGCTCACCAGGGAAAGGCAGTTACTATGGCTACACCTTC

D gene: TRBD1
CDR3 length: 14
J gene: TRBJ1-2
clone size: .
V gene: TRBV19
CDR3 protein: CASSPDRGSSGYTF
CDR3 DNA: TGTGCCAGTAGTCCAGACAGGGGATCGAGCGGCTACACCTTC

D gene: .
CDR3 length: 13
J gene: TRBJ1-2
clone size: .
V gene: TRBV6-1
CDR3 protein: CASRNRQDYGYTF
CDR3 DNA: TGTGCCAGCAGAAACAGGCAGGACTATGGCTACACCTTC

D gene: .
CDR3 length: 15
J gene: TRBJ2-5
clone size: .
V gene: TRBV5-4
CDR3 protein: CASSLKVGRQETQYF
CDR3 DNA: TGTGCCAGCAGCTTAAAGGTGGGCAGACAAGAGACCCAGTACTTC

D gene: TRBD1
CDR3 length: 15
J gene: TRBJ1-5
clone size: few
V gene: TRBV28
CDR3 protein: CASTKGQLVGQPQHF
CDR3 DNA: TGTGCCAGCACCAAGGGACAGCTGGTGGGACAGCCCCAGCATTTT

D gene: .
CDR3 length: 15
J gene: TRBJ1-3
clone size: .
V gene: TRBV7-8
CDR3 protein: CASSLEVTGGNTIYF
CDR3 DNA: TGTGCCAGCAGCTTAGAGGTAACAGGAGGAAACACCATATATTTT

D gene: TRBD1
CDR3 length: 15
J gene: TRBJ2-1
clone size: .
V gene: TRBV28
CDR3 protein: CASTSLGQGNNEQFF
CDR3 DNA: TGTGCCAGCACCTCCCTGGGACAGGGAAACAATGAGCAGTTCTTC

D gene: .
CDR3 length: 15
J gene: TRBJ1-6
clone size: .
V gene: TRBV27
CDR3 protein: CASRAQSSYNSPLHF
CDR3 DNA: TGTGCCAGCAGGGCGCAGAGCTCCTATAATTCACCCCTCCACTTT

D gene: .
CDR3 length: 15
J gene: TRBJ1-5
clone size: .
V gene: TRBV19
CDR3 protein: CASRRTSSDNQPQHF
CDR3 DNA: TGTGCCAGTAGGAGGACATCTTCGGACAATCAGCCCCAGCATTTT

D gene: TRBD2
CDR3 length: 13
J gene: TRBJ2-3
clone size: .
V gene: TRBV6-2/TRBV6-3
CDR3 protein: CASRGSSTDTQYF
CDR3 DNA: TGTGCCAGCCGCGGGAGTAGCACAGATACGCAGTATTTT

D gene: TRBD2
CDR3 length: 15
J gene: TRBJ2-3
clone size: few
V gene: TRBV2
CDR3 protein: CASRGLAGLTDTQYF
CDR3 DNA: TGTGCCAGCAGAGGACTAGCGGGCCTCACAGATACGCAGTATTTT

D gene: .
CDR3 length: 15
J gene: TRBJ2-7
clone size: .
V gene: TRBV28
CDR3 protein: CASRKGRKLSYEQYF
CDR3 DNA: TGTGCCAGCAGGAAGGGACGGAAATTATCCTACGAGCAGTACTTC

D gene: .
CDR3 length: 13
J gene: TRBJ1-6
clone size: .
V gene: TRBV6-1
CDR3 protein: CASRKDGGSPLHF
CDR3 DNA: TGTGCCAGCAGAAAGGACGGGGGTTCACCCCTCCACTTT

D gene: .
CDR3 length: 15
J gene: TRBJ2-3
clone size: few
V gene: TRBV7-9
CDR3 protein: CASRPWTPGEDTQYF
CDR3 DNA: TGTGCCAGCAGACCCTGGACGCCGGGAGAGGATACGCAGTATTTT

D gene: .
CDR3 length: 13
J gene: TRBJ1-5
clone size: few
V gene: TRBV2
CDR3 protein: CASMQEAEQPQHF
CDR3 DNA: TGTGCCAGCATGCAGGAAGCGGAACAGCCCCAGCATTTT

D gene: .
CDR3 length: 14
J gene: TRBJ2-3
clone size: .
V gene: TRBV4-2
CDR3 protein: CASSQEAGTDTQYF
CDR3 DNA: TGTGCCAGCAGCCAAGAGGCGGGCACAGATACGCAGTATTTT

D gene: .
CDR3 length: 14
J gene: TRBJ2-3
clone size: .
V gene: TRBV7-8
CDR3 protein: CASSLDRGRDTQYF
CDR3 DNA: TGTGCCAGCAGCCTAGATAGGGGAAGAGATACGCAGTATTTT

D gene: .
CDR3 length: 13
J gene: TRBJ1-2
clone size: .
V gene: TRBV7-3
CDR3 protein: CASSPQPNYGYTF
CDR3 DNA: TGTGCCAGCAGCCCTCAGCCTAACTATGGCTACACCTTC

D gene: .
CDR3 length: 14
J gene: TRBJ2-3
clone size: .
V gene: TRBV10-1
CDR3 protein: CASSLTRDTDTQYF
CDR3 DNA: TGCGCCAGCAGTTTGACTCGGGACACAGATACGCAGTATTTT

D gene: TRBD2
CDR3 length: 16
J gene: TRBJ2-3
clone size: .
V gene: TRBV5-4
CDR3 protein: CASSKGLAGATDTQYF
CDR3 DNA: TGTGCCAGCAGCAAGGGACTAGCGGGGGCCACAGATACGCAGTATTTT

D gene: .
CDR3 length: 16
J gene: TRBJ2-5
clone size: .
V gene: TRBV7-6
CDR3 protein: CASSSKRDRSQETQYF
CDR3 DNA: TGTGCCAGCAGCAGCAAGCGAGACAGGAGCCAAGAGACCCAGTACTTC

D gene: .
CDR3 length: 15
J gene: TRBJ1-4
clone size: few
V gene: TRBV10-3
CDR3 protein: CAISDGRGKNEKLFF
CDR3 DNA: TGTGCCATCAGTGATGGGAGGGGGAAGAATGAAAAACTGTTTTTT

D gene: TRBD2
CDR3 length: 13
J gene: TRBJ2-5
clone size: .
V gene: TRBV24-1
CDR3 protein: CATSGSGAETQYF
CDR3 DNA: TGTGCCACCAGTGGCAGCGGGGCGGAGACCCAGTACTTC